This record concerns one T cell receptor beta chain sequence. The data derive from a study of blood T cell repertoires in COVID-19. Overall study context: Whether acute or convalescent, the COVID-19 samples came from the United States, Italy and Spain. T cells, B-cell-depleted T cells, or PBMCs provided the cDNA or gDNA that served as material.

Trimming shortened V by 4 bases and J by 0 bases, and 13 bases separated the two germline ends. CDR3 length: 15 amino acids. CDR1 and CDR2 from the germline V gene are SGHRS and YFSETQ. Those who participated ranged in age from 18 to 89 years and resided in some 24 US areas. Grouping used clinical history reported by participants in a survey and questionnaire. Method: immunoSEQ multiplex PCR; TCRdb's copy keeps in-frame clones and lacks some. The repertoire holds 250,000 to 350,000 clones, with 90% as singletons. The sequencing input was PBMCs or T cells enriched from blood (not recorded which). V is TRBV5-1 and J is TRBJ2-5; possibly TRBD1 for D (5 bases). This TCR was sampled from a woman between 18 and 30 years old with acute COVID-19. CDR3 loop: CASSPGATDQETQYF. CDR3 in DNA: TGCGCCAGCAGCCCTGGGGCGACAGACCAAGAGACCCAGTACTTC.